The clone carrying this TCR beta chain has a handful of counts. Its specificity is not known. Germline values: CDR1 MGHRA, CDR2 YSYEKL. V was shortened by 1 base and J by 1 base, with 8 bases between the two germline ends. This CDR3 region has 14 residues. Naive CD8 T cells were picked out by sorting for CD8+CD4-CCR7+CD45RA+. Bulk libraries came from a prior protocol with listed TCR primers. MiXCR, run by TCRdb on the PCR reads, gives a single entry per CDR3 protein. The sample has under 650,000 distinct CDR3 sequences, around 20% seen once. This record belongs to a study of molecular identifiers for immune sequencing clone quantification. The overall study: In replicates, RNA from about 21,000 or 97,000 naive CD8 cells was divided five ways and four parts were sequenced.

Overall study results and limits: Clones above 20 RNA copies contained over 98% of effector molecules but under 1% of naive ones.

The chain uses TRBV4-1 and TRBJ2-7; D ambiguous. The TCR originated in a human donor in good health. Some libraries in this study had Jurkat cell RNA spiked in. Sequencing used naive CD8+ T cells from blood, with Jurkat cell RNA spiked in. As to subset: FACS-sorted CD8+CD4-CCR7+CD45RA+ naive T cells. As DNA, the CDR3 is TGCGCCAGCAGCCAAGCCGGGCTATCCTACGAGCAGTACTTC. It codes for CASSQAGLSYEQYF.